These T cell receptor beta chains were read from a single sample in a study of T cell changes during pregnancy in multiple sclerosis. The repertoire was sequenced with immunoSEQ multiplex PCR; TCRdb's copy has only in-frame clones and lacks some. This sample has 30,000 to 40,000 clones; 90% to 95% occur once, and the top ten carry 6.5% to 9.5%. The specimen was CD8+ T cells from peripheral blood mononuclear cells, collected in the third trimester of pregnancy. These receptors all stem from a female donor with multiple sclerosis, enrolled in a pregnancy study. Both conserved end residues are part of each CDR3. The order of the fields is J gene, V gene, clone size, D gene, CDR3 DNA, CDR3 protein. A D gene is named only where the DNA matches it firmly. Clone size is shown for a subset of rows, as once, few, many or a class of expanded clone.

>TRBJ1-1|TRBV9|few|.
TGTGCCAGCAGCGTAGTCCAGGTGAACACTGAAGCTTTCTTT
CASSVVQVNTEAFF
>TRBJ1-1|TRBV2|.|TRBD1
TGTGCCAGCAGTGAGTGGACAGGGGTGAACACTGAAGCTTTCTTT
CASSEWTGVNTEAFF
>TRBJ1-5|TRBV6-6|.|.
TGTGCCAGCAGCCCCGGACAGATTAATCAGCCCCAGCATTTT
CASSPGQINQPQHF
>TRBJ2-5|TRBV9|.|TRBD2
TGTGCCAGCACCCAAGAAGGTAGCGGGGGAGAGACCCAGTACTTC
CASTQEGSGGETQYF
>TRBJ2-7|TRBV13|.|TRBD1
TGTGCCAGCAGCTACCGGGACAGCGAAACCTACGAGCAGTACTTC
CASSYRDSETYEQYF
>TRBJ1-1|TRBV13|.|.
TGTGCCAGCAGCTTAGGAGGGGGCACTGAAGCTTTCTTT
CASSLGGGTEAFF
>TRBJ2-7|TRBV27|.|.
TGTGCCAGCAGTTTAAGCAGTGGGACACTGACCTACGAGCAGTACTTC
CASSLSSGTLTYEQYF
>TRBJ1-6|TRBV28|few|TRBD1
TGTGCCAGCAGTCAACAACAGGGGTTGAATTCACCCCTCCACTTT
CASSQQQGLNSPLHF
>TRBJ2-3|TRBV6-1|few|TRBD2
TGTGCCAGCAGTGAAGCGGGTAGCGGGGGGGATACGCAGTATTTT
CASSEAGSGGDTQYF
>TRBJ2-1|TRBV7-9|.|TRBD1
TGTGCCAGCAGCTCGATACGAGGACAGGGCGGGAATGAGCAGTTCTTC
CASSSIRGQGGNEQFF
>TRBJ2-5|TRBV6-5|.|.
TGTGCCAGCAGTTACCACGGGGGAGTGGAAGAGACCCAGTACTTC
CASSYHGGVEETQYF
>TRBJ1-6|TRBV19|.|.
TGTGCCAGTAGTGGCGGGGAGAGTAATTCACCCCTCCACTTT
CASSGGESNSPLHF
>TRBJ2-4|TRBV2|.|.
TGTGCCAGCAGTGAGGTGGAGGGACAGATGTTCAAAAACATTCAGTACTTC
CASSEVEGQMFKNIQYF
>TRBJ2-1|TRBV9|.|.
TGTGCCAGCAGCGTAGTTGGAGAGTATGAGCAGTTCTTC
CASSVVGEYEQFF
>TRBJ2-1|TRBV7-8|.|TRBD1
TGTGCCAGCAGAGTGACAGGGACGGAGCAGTTCTTC
CASRVTGTEQFF
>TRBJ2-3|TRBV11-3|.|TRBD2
TGTGCCAGCAGCTTGCGGGGGGGCACAGATACGCAGTATTTT
CASSLRGGTDTQYF
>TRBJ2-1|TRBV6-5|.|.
TGTGCCAGCGGACTTCTCTCCTACAATGAGCAGTTCTTC
CASGLLSYNEQFF
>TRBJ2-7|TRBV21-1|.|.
TGTGCCAGCAGCAAGGTGTTTCCCGGGGGGGGGAGCTCCTACGAGCAGTACTTC
CASSKVFPGGGSSYEQYF
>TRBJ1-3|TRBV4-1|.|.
TGCGCCAGCAGCCACCCAGGGACTGGAAACACCATATATTTT
CASSHPGTGNTIYF
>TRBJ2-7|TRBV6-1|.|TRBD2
TGTGCCAGCAGTGATAGACGGGCGGGGGACTACGAGCAGTACTTC
CASSDRRAGDYEQYF
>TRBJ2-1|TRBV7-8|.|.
TGTGCCAGCAGCAGTACAGTTTCCTACAATGAGCAGTTCTTC
CASSSTVSYNEQFF
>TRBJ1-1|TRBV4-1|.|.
TGCGCCAGCAGCCAAGATGCGGTCGGGAAGACTGAAGCTTTCTTT
CASSQDAVGKTEAFF
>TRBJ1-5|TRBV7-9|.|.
TGTGCCAGCAGCCACGACTCTAGCAATCAGCCCCAGCATTTT
CASSHDSSNQPQHF
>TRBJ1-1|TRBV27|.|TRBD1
TGTGCCAGCCGGACAGGGAACACTGAAGCTTTCTTT
CASRTGNTEAFF
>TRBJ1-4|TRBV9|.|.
TGTGCCAGCAGCGCAGGGGACCGCTTAGATAATGAAAAACTGTTTTTT
CASSAGDRLDNEKLFF
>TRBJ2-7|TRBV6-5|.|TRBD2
TGTGCCAGCAGTCTCATAGCGGGGGGCCACTACGAGCAGTACTTC
CASSLIAGGHYEQYF
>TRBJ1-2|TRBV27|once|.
TGTGCCAGCAGTTTAAGCTTCACTAACTATGGCTACACCTTC
CASSLSFTNYGYTF
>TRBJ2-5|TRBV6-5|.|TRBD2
TGTGCCAGCAGTTTCGGAGTAGCGGGGGGGGGAGAGACCCAGTACTTC
CASSFGVAGGGETQYF
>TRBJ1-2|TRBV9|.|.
TGTGCCAGCAGCGTAGGGGACACAAACTATGGCTACACCTTC
CASSVGDTNYGYTF
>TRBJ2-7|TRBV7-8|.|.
TGTGCCAGCCCACCCGTAGGGGGGGTGGGCTCCTACGAGCAGTACTTC
CASPPVGGVGSYEQYF
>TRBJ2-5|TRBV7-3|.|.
TGTGCCAGCAGCTTGGTCACGGGGAGCCAAGAGACCCAGTACTTC
CASSLVTGSQETQYF
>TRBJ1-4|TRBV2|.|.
TGTGCCAGCAGTGAGGAGCGTACAACTAATGAAAAACTGTTTTTT
CASSEERTTNEKLFF
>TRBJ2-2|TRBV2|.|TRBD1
TGTGCCAGCGTCCGGGACAGGGAGTTTTCCGGGGAGCTGTTTTTT
CASVRDREFSGELFF
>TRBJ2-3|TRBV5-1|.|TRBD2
TGCGCCAGCAGCTCTAGCGGCTACACAGATACGCAGTATTTT
CASSSSGYTDTQYF
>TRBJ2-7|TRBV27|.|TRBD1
TGTGCCAGCAGTTTGGGACAGGTATACGAGCAGTACTTC
CASSLGQVYEQYF
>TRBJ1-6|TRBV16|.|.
TGTGCCAGCAGCCAACCAGGGGATTCACCCCTCCACTTT
CASSQPGDSPLHF
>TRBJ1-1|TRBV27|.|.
TGTGCCAGCAGTTTAGTGGGCGACGCTGAAGCTTTCTTT
CASSLVGDAEAFF
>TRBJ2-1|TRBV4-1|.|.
TGCGCCAGCAGCCAAGATCGTGGGGCATACAATGAGCAGTTCTTC
CASSQDRGAYNEQFF
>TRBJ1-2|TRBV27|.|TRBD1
TGTGCCAGCAGTCCCGGGCCCGACAGGGTGGGCTATGGCTACACCTTC
CASSPGPDRVGYGYTF
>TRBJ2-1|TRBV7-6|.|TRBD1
TGTGCCAGCAGCCCCCGACAGGGGCAATCCTACAATGAGCAGTTCTTC
CASSPRQGQSYNEQFF
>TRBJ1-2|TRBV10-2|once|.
TGCGCCAGCCTGGGCCCTCCATTGTATGGCTACACCTTC
CASLGPPLYGYTF
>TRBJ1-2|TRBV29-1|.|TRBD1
TGCAGCGTTGAAGGGGGACAGGGTGGTGGCTACACCTTC
CSVEGGQGGGYTF
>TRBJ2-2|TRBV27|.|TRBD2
TGTGCCAGCGGCGGGACTAGCGGCCTCACCGGGGAGCTGTTTTTT
CASGGTSGLTGELFF
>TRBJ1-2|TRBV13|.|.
TGTGCCAGCAGCCTCGGGAGGGGAGGCCCCGGCTACACCTTC
CASSLGRGGPGYTF
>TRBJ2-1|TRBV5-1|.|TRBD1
TGCGCCAGCAGCCCGGGGACAGGGGGGAATGAGCAGTTCTTC
CASSPGTGGNEQFF
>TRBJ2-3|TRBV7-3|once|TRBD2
TGTGCCAGCAGCTTACTAGCGGGGGGCACAGATACGCAGTATTTT
CASSLLAGGTDTQYF
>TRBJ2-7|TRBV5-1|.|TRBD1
TGCGCCAGCAGCCCTCATCCGGGACAGCCCTACGAGCAGTACTTC
CASSPHPGQPYEQYF
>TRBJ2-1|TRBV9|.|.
TGTGCCAGCAGCGTAGGCGGGTACTCCTACAATGAGCAGTTCTTC
CASSVGGYSYNEQFF
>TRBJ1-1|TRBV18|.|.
TGTGCCAGCTCACCACAGCTAGGCATGAACACTGAAGCTTTCTTT
CASSPQLGMNTEAFF
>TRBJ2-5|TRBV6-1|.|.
TGTGCCAGCAGTGTTTGGGGAGGTGAGACCCAGTACTTC
CASSVWGGETQYF
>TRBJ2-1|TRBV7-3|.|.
TGTGCCAGCAGCCCGGGGAGTTACAATGAGCAGTTCTTC
CASSPGSYNEQFF
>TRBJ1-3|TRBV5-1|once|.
TGCGCCAGCAGCTTGGATAGAAACACCATATATTTT
CASSLDRNTIYF